This T cell receptor (beta chain) appears in the sequencing data of a study of beta chain features in type 1 diabetes. About the study: Comparable age, gender and cell yields were observed in patients relative to healthy donors. There were approximately 100,000,000 sorted cells examined across all samples.

cDNA synthesis used the whole RNA isolate, giving expressed TCRB sequences. The method was immunoSEQ multiplex PCR; TCRdb's version includes in-frame clones alone and lacks a portion of them. The sample has about half a million clones; about 29% are singletons. Sequenced input: naive CD4+ T cells from blood. The TCR comes from a young man in good health.

The CDR3 is CASSGGTDEQYF. The CDR3 DNA sequence: TGTGCCAGCAGCGGGGGGACCGACGAGCAGTACTTC. The chain links TRBV5-4 to TRBJ2-7, with D possibly being TRBD2 (6 bases). This CDR3 spans 12 amino acids. Germline loops: CDR1 SGHNT, CDR2 YYREEE (reference sequence). The ends were cut back, 4 bases at V and 5 bases at J, with 10 bases in the middle.